This paragraph reports one T cell receptor beta chain. A second roughly 7 to 11 cycle PCR used barcoded and J-beta primers. TCRdb independently ran MiXCR on the 5' RACE reads; one entry per CDR3 protein. Among about 1,400,000 distinct CDR3 sequences, approximately 59% were seen once, and the ten largest hold approximately 7%. The sample is drawn from a study of blood T cells in healthy people across ages. The CDR3 runs to 15 residues. With 2 bases removed from V and 1 base from J, the gap between germline ends came to 13 bases. Germline lookup yields CDR1 DFQATT and CDR2 SNEGSKA (reference sequence). Sequenced material: blood. The receptor's source is a man between 18 and 29 years old in good health. The chain is built from TRBV20-1 and TRBJ2-3; D unresolved. The CDR3 DNA follows: TGCAGTGCTAGATCTGTTGGCGGTCGCACAGATACGCAGTATTTT. Its translation is CSARSVGGRTDTQYF.